One and the same sample provided the 28 T cell receptor beta chains below, sequenced in a study of blood T cell repertoires in COVID-19. This table comes from immunoSEQ multiplex PCR, and its TCRdb copy is limited to in-frame clones, with some not included. This sample has 250,000 to 300,000 clones, with around 84% found just once. Sequences were obtained from PBMCs or T cells enriched from blood (not recorded which). These receptors were taken from a man under 40 with acute COVID-19.

The gene calls are TRBV5-1 and TRBJ2-3; 7 bases fit TRBD2. V trimming: 0 bases; J trimming: 0 bases; junction bases outside the gene matches: 7. The CDR3 spans 17 residues. Germline assignment: CDR1 SGHRS and CDR2 YFSETQ. CDR3 DNA sequence: TGCGCCAGCAGCTTGGCTTTTAGCGGGCCGAGCACAGATACGCAGTATTTT. Translated, it gives CASSLAFSGPSTDTQYF.

V and J are TRBV7-2 and TRBJ1-4, with 8 positions matching TRBD1. The V segment lost 5 bases and the J segment 7 bases; nucleotides outside the gene matches: 9. In germline, CDR1 is SGHTA, CDR2 FQGNSA. The CDR3 is 15 amino acids. The CDR3 nucleotides read TGTGCCAGCAGCACCGACAGGGGCTGGAGTGAAAAACTGTTTTTT. It encodes CASSTDRGWSEKLFF.

By sample fraction, this clone is medium-sized. The rearrangement uses TRBV6-4 and TRBJ2-1, with 16 bases matching TRBD2. J lost 8 bases, V lost 4 bases, and 5 bases had no gene match. This CDR3 spans 16 amino acids. Germline V gene sequence: CDR1 MRHNA, CDR2 SNTAGT. The CDR3 DNA is TGTGCCAGCAGTGTCGGGACTAGCGGGGGGGCCGATGAGCAGTTCTTC. This translates into CASSVGTSGGADEQFF.

The chain links TRBV9 to TRBJ2-1; 8 positions match TRBD2. V shed 0 bases and J 8 bases; nucleotides not matched to a gene: 10. Germline CDR1 reads SGDLS; CDR2 reads YYNGEE. The CDR3 has 16 amino acids. The CDR3 DNA reads as TGTGCCAGCAGCGTAGAGGTCGGGAGGGCCGAGGATGAGCAGTTCTTC. This gives the protein CASSVEVGRAEDEQFF.

V gene TRBV7-8 combines with J gene TRBJ2-1, with TRBD1 matching 9 bases. CDR1 and CDR2 from the germline V gene are SGHVS and FQNEAQ. With V trimmed by 7 bases and J by 6 bases, 7 bases remained unmatched. The CDR3 has 14 residues. The CDR3 protein is CASTPGQGSNEQFF. CDR3 DNA sequence: TGTGCCAGCACCCCGGGACAGGGAAGCAATGAGCAGTTCTTC.

In its sample, this clone was seen once. This chain uses TRBV19 with TRBJ2-3, with D perhaps matching TRBD1 (6 bases). Germline V gives CDR1 LNHDA, CDR2 SQIVND (reference sequence). There are 12 residues in the CDR3. Trimming removed 6 bases at V and 6 bases at J, with 10 bases between. The CDR3 spells CASSAGVDTQYF. In DNA form, the CDR3 reads TGTGCCAGTAGCGCAGGGGTGGATACGCAGTATTTT.

V usage is TRBV28 and J usage is TRBJ1-2, with a weak D call TRBD1 (6 bases). Germline CDR1 and CDR2: MDHEN and SYDVKM. Trimming took 2 bases from V and 7 from J, leaving 8 bases between them. The CDR3 totals 12 residues. The CDR3 sequence is CASSLTGIGYTF. The CDR3 DNA follows: TGTGCCAGCAGTTTAACAGGGATTGGCTACACCTTC.

This chain links TRBV11-3 with TRBJ1-4, with 9 bases matching TRBD1. This CDR3 has 18 amino acids. From germline, CDR1 is SGHNT and CDR2 YENEEA. V dropped 3 bases and J dropped 5; count of bases not matched to a gene: 13. CDR3 nucleotide sequence: TGTGCCAGCAGCTTCGGCGAAGGGACAGGGACGTTCAATGAAAAACTGTTTTTT. Amino acid sequence: CASSFGEGTGTFNEKLFF.

The V call is TRBV5-1, the J call TRBJ1-1; possible D gene TRBD1, 5 bases. The CDR3 is 15 amino acids. Trimming left V 5 bases short and J 4 bases short, with 18 bases between. Germline V CDR1 and CDR2: SGHRS, YFSETQ. The CDR3 spells CASRPQGLAVTEAFF. The CDR3 DNA reads TGCGCCAGCAGGCCTCAGGGATTAGCGGTCACTGAAGCTTTCTTT.

This clone was seen ten or more times. This chain links TRBV27 with TRBJ2-1, with TRBD2 identical over 13 bases. Germline assignment: CDR1 MNHEY and CDR2 SMNVEV (reference sequence). This CDR3 region has 16 residues. Trimming at V came to 6 bases and at J to 4 bases, leaving 6 bases not matched to a gene. The CDR3: CASRMGTSGVYNEQFF. The CDR3 DNA sequence: TGTGCCAGCAGAATGGGGACTAGCGGGGTTTACAATGAGCAGTTCTTC.

The chain joins TRBV19 to TRBJ1-5, with a tentative D call TRBD1 (6 bases). Germline V gene data show CDR1 as LNHDA and CDR2 as SQIVND (reference sequence). The CDR3 has 18 amino acids. V was cut by 2 bases and J by 0 bases, with 17 bases left in between. CDR3: CASSIRGQGTYSNQPQHF. For the CDR3, the DNA is TGTGCCAGTAGTATACGAGGGCAGGGGACCTATAGCAATCAGCCCCAGCATTTT. Complete variable domain (other parts from reference TRBV19 and TRBJ1-5): DGGITQSPKYLFRKEGQNVTLSCEQNLNHDAMYWYRQDPGQGLRLIYYSQIVNDFQKGDIAEGYSVSREKKESFPLTVTSAQKNPTAFYLCASSIRGQGTYSNQPQHFGDGTRLSIL.

This chain uses TRBV18 with TRBJ2-2; 12 nucleotides agree with TRBD2. Germline V gene data show CDR1 as KGHSH and CDR2 as LQKENI. This CDR3 spans 18 amino acids. V shed 3 bases and J 0 bases; nucleotides not matched to a gene: 5. The CDR3 sequence: CASSPASGRAANTGELFF. The CDR3 region has the DNA TGTGCCAGCTCACCGGCTAGCGGGAGGGCAGCGAACACCGGGGAGCTGTTTTTT.

The rearrangement joins TRBV29-1 to TRBJ1-1; 11 bases are shared with TRBD1. V shed 6 bases, J shed 4 bases, and the junction held 7 bases outside the gene matches. CDR1 and CDR2 from the germline V gene are SQVTM and ANQGSEA. CDR3 size: 14 residues. CDR3 nucleotides: TGCAGCGTCGGACAGGGGGCAATATTCACTGAAGCTTTCTTT. Translated, it gives CSVGQGAIFTEAFF.

This clone appeared once. The chain combines TRBV7-2 with TRBJ2-3; 11 bases map to TRBD2. The CDR3 covers 17 residues. The germline CDR1 and CDR2 sequences are SGHTA and FQGNSA. The V segment lost 5 bases and the J segment 0 bases; nucleotides outside the gene matches: 7. The CDR3 nucleotides read TGTGCCAGCAGCACCTCTAGCGGGAGGTGGAGCACAGATACGCAGTATTTT. Translated: CASSTSSGRWSTDTQYF. The full variable domain, completed using reference TRBV7-2 and TRBJ2-3, is GAGVSQSPSNKVTEKGKDVELRCDPISGHTALYWYRQSLGQGLEFLIYFQGNSAPDKSGLPSDRFSAERTGGSVSTLTIQRTQQEDSAVYLCASSTSSGRWSTDTQYFGPGTRLTVL.

The chain recombines TRBV19 with TRBJ1-5, with D unclear. This CDR3 is built from 13 residues. With 1 base removed from V and 5 bases from J, the gap between germline ends came to 6 bases. Germline V CDR1 and CDR2: LNHDA, SQIVND (reference sequence). In DNA, the CDR3 is TGTGCCAGTAGTATAGGAGGGCATCAGCCCCAGCATTTT. Amino acids: CASSIGGHQPQHF.

This clone is a singleton in its sample. The chain has TRBV15 and TRBJ2-1, with D perhaps TRBD2 (6 bases). The germline gives CDR1 LNHNV, CDR2 YYDKDF (reference sequence). With 7 bases removed from V and 1 base from J, the gap between germline ends came to 11 bases. The length of the CDR3 is 14 residues. The CDR3 region is CATNRDSSYNEQFF. In nucleotides, the CDR3 is TGTGCCACCAACCGGGACTCTTCCTACAATGAGCAGTTCTTC.

This clone came up many times. The chain employs TRBV6-6 and TRBJ2-7, with D maybe TRBD2 (8 bases). From germline, CDR1 is MNHNY and CDR2 SVGAGI (reference sequence). This CDR3 region has 16 residues. Trimming took 6 bases from V and 7 from J, leaving 25 bases between them. For the CDR3, the DNA is TGTGCCAGCAGCAACCGGGAGGGGGCGGCCCTTCGTGAGCAGTACGTC. Translation gives CASSNREGAALREQYV.

The CDR3: CASSPRGGGVNEQFF. CDR3 nucleotides: TGTGCCAGCTCACCCCGGGGCGGGGGAGTCAATGAGCAGTTCTTC. V is TRBV18 and J is TRBJ2-1, with 7 positions matching TRBD2. The CDR3 totals 15 residues. Germline lookup yields CDR1 KGHSH and CDR2 LQKENI. V lost 3 bases to trimming and J lost 6 bases; unmatched junction nucleotides: 8.

About this clone: The sample contains more than one DNA sequence encoding this CDR3. The CDR3: CASSEAGTGVTEAFF. CDR3 bases: TGTGCCAGCAGTGAAGCAGGGACAGGGGTTACTGAAGCTTTCTTT. V gene TRBV6-1 combines with J gene TRBJ1-1, with 10 bases aligning to TRBD1. Germline-derived CDR1 and CDR2 are MNHNS and SASEGT. The CDR3 sequence is 15 residues long. V shed 0 bases, J shed 5 bases, and the junction held 3 bases outside the gene matches.

This chain connects TRBV30 to TRBJ2-1, with 7 bases aligning to TRBD2. This CDR3 contains 13 residues. Unmatched junction bases numbered 3, after V lost 0 bases and J lost 7 bases. Germline V gene sequence: CDR1 GTSNPN, CDR2 SVGIG (reference sequence). CDR3 bases: TGTGCCTGGAGTGTGACTAGCAAGAATGAGCAGTTCTTC. Translated, it gives CAWSVTSKNEQFF.

The chain joins TRBV7-9 to TRBJ1-2; 8 bases are shared with TRBD1. The J segment lost 7 bases and the V segment lost 3 bases, leaving 10 bases of the junction unmatched. This CDR3 has 15 residues. Germline CDR1 SEHNR, CDR2 FQNEAQ (reference sequence). CDR3 DNA: TGTGCCAGCAGCTTTTTCCCGGACAGGGACATTGGCTACACCTTC. This gives the protein CASSFFPDRDIGYTF. Supplemented by reference TRBV7-9 and TRBJ1-2, the full variable domain reads DTGVSQNPRHKITKRGQNVTFRCDPISEHNRLYWYRQTLGQGPEFLTYFQNEAQLEKSRLLSDRFSAERPKGSFSTLEIQRTEQGDSAMYLCASSFFPDRDIGYTFGSGTRLTVV.

This chain links TRBV7-8 with TRBJ2-3; TRBD2 is a possible D gene (5 bases). CDR1 and CDR2 (germline): SGHVS, FQNEAQ. The CDR3 extends over 15 amino acids. Trimming cost V 5 bases and J 0 bases, with 12 bases left between them. CDR3 sequence reads: CASSRMAGSTDTQYF. CDR3 DNA sequence: TGTGCCAGCAGCCGCATGGCGGGTAGCACAGATACGCAGTATTTT. The complete variable domain, with remaining parts taken from reference TRBV7-8 and TRBJ2-3, reads GAGVSQSPRYKVAKRGQDVALRCDPISGHVSLFWYQQALGQGPEFLTYFQNEAQLDKSGLPSDRFFAERPEGSVSTLKIQRTQQEDSAVYLCASSRMAGSTDTQYFGPGTRLTVL.

This clone came up once. The genes are TRBV7-6 and TRBJ1-6; 8 bases match TRBD1. The V segment lost 5 bases and the J segment 3 bases; nucleotides outside the gene matches: 3. This CDR3 has 15 residues. CDR1 is SGHVS, CDR2 FNYEAQ, per germline. CDR3 loop: CASSPDRVYNSPLHF. CDR3 coding DNA: TGTGCCAGCAGCCCGGACAGGGTCTATAATTCACCCCTCCACTTT.

The chain links TRBV7-6 to TRBJ1-4; the D gene is possibly TRBD1 (5 bases). V lost 6 bases and J 3 bases, leaving 14 bases between the germline ends. In germline, CDR1 is SGHVS, CDR2 FNYEAQ. The CDR3 loop spans 15 amino acids. The CDR3 nucleotides read TGTGCCAGCAGACGGGGGGACGGACCTAATGAAAAACTGTTTTTT. It is translated as CASRRGDGPNEKLFF.

The CDR3 bases are TGTGCCAGCAGCGTAGATGGGACTAACGTGTCCTGGCAGTTCTTC. Translating it yields CASSVDGTNVSWQFF. V is TRBV9 and J is TRBJ2-1; 7 nucleotides agree with TRBD2. Losses at the gene ends were 0 bases for V and 12 bases for J; bases not matched to a gene: 12. CDR3 size: 15 residues. Germline-derived CDR1 and CDR2 are SGDLS and YYNGEE.

The chain combines TRBV6-5 with TRBJ1-5; D gene uncertain. Between the trimmed V and J ends, which lost 0 bases and 4 bases, there was a span of 7 bases. The CDR3 runs 14 residues. The V gene's germline CDR1 is MNHEY and CDR2 SVGAGI. The CDR3 sequence: CASSYSGRNQPQHF. CDR3 bases: TGTGCCAGCAGTTACTCGGGCAGAAATCAGCCCCAGCATTTT.

The chain joins TRBV7-6 to TRBJ2-1; D unresolved. CDR3 length: 18 residues. Trimming removed 6 bases from V and 0 bases from J, with 21 bases in between. Germline lookup yields CDR1 SGHVS and CDR2 FNYEAQ. CDR3 coding DNA: TGTGCCAGCAGTCATACCCCTGACGTTCGGAGCTCCTACAATGAGCAGTTCTTC. Its translation: CASSHTPDVRSSYNEQFF.

The chain links TRBV18 to TRBJ1-3; 7 nucleotides agree with TRBD1. The CDR3 length is 15 residues. Trimming at V came to 3 bases and at J to 2 bases, leaving 4 bases not matched to a gene. CDR1 is KGHSH, CDR2 LQKENI, per germline. The DNA of the CDR3 is TGTGCCAGCTCACCGAGACAGGGAGCTGGAAACACCATATATTTT. It yields the protein CASSPRQGAGNTIYF.